This T cell receptor (beta chain) derives from a study of T cell responses to AZD1222 COVID-19 vaccine. Study-level information: Researchers grouped second doses given at about 4 or about 12 weeks into one pool.

This table comes from immunoSEQ multiplex PCR, and its TCRdb copy is limited to in-frame clones, with some not included. This repertoire shows over 95,000 clones, about 85% found once; its top ten account for around 3.1%. Study conclusions and caveats: Targets within unmutated variant regions were reportedly found for nearly half of spike-specific TCRs. When two AZD1222 doses had been given, Spike-specific TCR breadth and depth rose. Most donors were white British and more were female, and clonal diversity was possibly underestimated.

Comment on this clone: Its antigen is not known.

Germline CDR1 SGHNT, CDR2 YENEEA. Between the trimmed V and J ends, which lost 2 bases and 0 bases, there was a span of 11 bases. The CDR3 has 16 residues. The chain recombines TRBV11-3 with TRBJ2-4; D call uncertain. The sequence was obtained from an adult in good health. Sequences were derived from peripheral blood, sampled on day 0 of AZD1222 vaccination. Written as DNA, the CDR3 is TGTGCCAGCAGCTTACCCCGAGGCGTAGCCAAAAACATTCAGTACTTC. This encodes CASSLPRGVAKNIQYF.